The 3 T cell receptor beta chains below were found in one sample sequenced in a study of blood T cell repertoires in COVID-19. Data came from immunoSEQ multiplex PCR; TCRdb stores just in-frame clones and leaves some out. The data contain about 150,000 clones, roughly 80% of them singletons. What was sequenced was PBMCs or T cells enriched from blood (not recorded which). The receptors come from a woman in her 50s who had recovered from COVID-19.

The V call is TRBV6-2 or TRBV6-3, the J call TRBJ2-2; D unclear. This CDR3 has 12 amino acids. CDR1 MNHEY and CDR2 SVGEGT come from the germline V gene. The V end lost 2 bases, the J end lost 6 bases, and 4 bases lay between the germline ends. CDR3 nucleotides: TGTGCCAGCAGTTACGGAGCCGGGGAGCTGTTTTTT. It specifies CASSYGAGELFF.

This chain uses TRBV6-5 with TRBJ2-3; 8 positions match TRBD2. The CDR3 totals 16 residues. From germline, CDR1 is MNHEY and CDR2 SVGAGI. With 0 bases clipped from V and 4 bases from J, the junction kept 6 bases outside the gene matches. CDR3 in DNA: TGTGCCAGCAGTTACTCCACGGGACTAGGCGCAGATACGCAGTATTTT. Amino acids: CASSYSTGLGADTQYF.

The chain carries TRBV6-6 and TRBJ1-6; D is unclear. Germline CDR1 MNHNY, CDR2 SVGAGI (reference sequence). V was trimmed by 8 bases and J by 5 bases, leaving 10 bases between them. The CDR3 sequence is 13 residues long. The CDR3 DNA follows: TGTGCCAGCTCGGGAACAGATAATTCACCCCTCCACTTT. Residues: CASSGTDNSPLHF.